The rows below give T cell receptor beta chains drawn from one sample of a study of blood T cells in healthy people across ages. TCRdb used MiXCR to reprocess the 5' RACE reads, holding one entry per CDR3 protein. The top ten clones hold approximately 20% of a sample with 700,000 or so distinct CDR3 sequences, 22% of them seen once. Sequencing input: blood. All receptors come from a man aged 70 or older in good health. Each CDR3 is given with its conserved first and last residue. The D gene is left open where the match is weak. Where a row states a size, it is once, few, many or the class of an expanded clone; other rows omit it.

d_gene,abundance,v_gene,j_gene,len,CDR3nt,CDR3aa
.,.,TRBV10-1,TRBJ2-3,15,TGCGCCAGCAGTAGGGGGACCGGTACCGCAGATACGCAGTATTTT,CASSRGTGTADTQYF
.,.,TRBV10-3,TRBJ1-5,14,TGTGCCATCAGTAGGGGGGGAGGCAATCAGCCCCAGCATTTT,CAISRGGGNQPQHF
.,.,TRBV18,TRBJ1-4,15,TGTGCCAGCTCACCCCTTGGGACAAGGACTGAAAAACTGTTTTTT,CASSPLGTRTEKLFF
.,few,TRBV25-1,TRBJ2-7,12,TGTGCCACCAGGACTATTACCTACGAGCAGTACTTC,CATRTITYEQYF
.,.,TRBV7-2,TRBJ2-2,15,TGTGCCAGCAGCTTGGGGCCCCATGGGACCGGGGAGCTGTTTTTT,CASSLGPHGTGELFF
.,.,TRBV12-3/TRBV12-4,TRBJ1-1,13,TGTGCCAGCAGGGACCTCGGGGACACTGAAGCTTTCTTT,CASRDLGDTEAFF
TRBD1,.,TRBV12-3/TRBV12-4,TRBJ2-1,14,TGTGCCAGCAGTTTGGGACAGGACTACAATGAGCAGTTCTTC,CASSLGQDYNEQFF
TRBD1,few,TRBV20-1,TRBJ2-7,12,TGCAGTGCTATACAGGGGGTGGTCGAGCAGTACTTC,CSAIQGVVEQYF
TRBD2,few,TRBV6-5,TRBJ2-3,15,TGTGCCAGCAGTTACGGGACTAGCAGAACAGATACGCAGTATTTT,CASSYGTSRTDTQYF
.,.,TRBV20-1,TRBJ2-3,16,TGCAGTGCTAGAGAGACCTGGCTACCCCTCACAGATACGCAGTATTTT,CSARETWLPLTDTQYF
TRBD2,few,TRBV11-2,TRBJ2-5,16,TGTGCCAGCAGCTTTGGTTTTGGGGGGGGCCAAGAGACCCAGTACTTC,CASSFGFGGGQETQYF
TRBD2,.,TRBV3-1,TRBJ2-1,16,TGTGCCAGCAGCCTAGGACTAGCGGGCAACTACAATGAGCAGTTCTTC,CASSLGLAGNYNEQFF
.,.,TRBV3-1,TRBJ2-5,13,TGTGCCAGCAGTGATCCGCCAGTTCAGACCCAGTACTTC,CASSDPPVQTQYF
TRBD1,.,TRBV6-5,TRBJ2-1,18,TGTGCCAGCAATTACTCGATCCGGGACAGGGGGCGAAACAATGAGCAGTTCTTC,CASNYSIRDRGRNNEQFF
TRBD2,.,TRBV6-1,TRBJ2-4,18,TGTGCCAGCAGGAGACTAGCGGGGGGAAACGTAGCCAAAAACATTCAGTACTTC,CASRRLAGGNVAKNIQYF
.,few,TRBV18,TRBJ2-2,14,TGTGCCAGCTCACCGGACCAGGGGATCGGGGAGCTGTTTTTT,CASSPDQGIGELFF
TRBD1,.,TRBV7-2,TRBJ1-4,15,TGTGCCAGCAGCTTAGCGACAGGGTTTAATGAAAAACTGTTTTTT,CASSLATGFNEKLFF
TRBD1,few,TRBV7-8,TRBJ1-1,15,TGTGCCAGCAGCTCAGCGACAGGGGGGGACACTGAAGCTTTCTTT,CASSSATGGDTEAFF
TRBD1,few,TRBV25-1,TRBJ2-5,15,TGTGCCAGCAGTGCGGGACAGCTAACTCAAGAGACCCAGTACTTC,CASSAGQLTQETQYF
TRBD1,few,TRBV18,TRBJ2-5,16,TGTGCCAGCTCACCCGAACGGACAGGGATCGGAGAGACCCAGTACTTC,CASSPERTGIGETQYF
TRBD1,.,TRBV6-6,TRBJ1-4,13,TGTGCCAGCAGTTACTCGGGACAGGAAAAACTGTTTTTT,CASSYSGQEKLFF
.,few,TRBV7-2,TRBJ2-3,15,TGTGCCAGCAGCAAGAGGACCCAGAGCACAGATACGCAGTATTTT,CASSKRTQSTDTQYF
.,.,TRBV28,TRBJ2-3,14,TGTGCCAGCAGTTTAAGGTTACGCACAGATACGCAGTATTTT,CASSLRLRTDTQYF